Described below is a single T cell receptor beta chain sequence and its context. Its cognate antigen is unknown. Healthy bone marrow donors supplied every sample. The record originates from a study of cytomegalovirus exposure and HLA in healthy donors. Study-wide points: Associated with cytomegalovirus, according to the listing, were 150 to 200 TCR beta chains.

The CDR3 is made up of 13 amino acids. V was pared by 7 bases and J by 3 bases, with 12 bases between. Germline CDR1 SEHNR, CDR2 FQNEAQ (reference sequence). PCR employed 60 Vbeta and 13 Jbeta primers. Sequenced by immunoSEQ multiplex PCR; TCRdb stores in-frame clones only, minus some. The repertoire includes about 150,000 clones, around four fifths of them detected once, and 3% to 3.5% sits in the top ten. The material sequenced was PBMCs. The rearrangement links TRBV7-9 to TRBJ1-1; D perhaps matches TRBD1 (5 bases). The TCR comes from a male donor in good health and CMV-seronegative. The CDR3 coding sequence is TGTGCCAGCACCTGGGGGGATTACACTGAAGCTTTCTTT. Protein: CASTWGDYTEAFF.